The TCR beta chain described here comes from a study of post-analysis software for immune sequencing data. CDR3 length: 17 amino acids. J gave up 2 bases and V 0 bases, and 8 bases lay outside the gene matches. Germline CDR1 is MGHRA and CDR2 is YSYEKL. Unique molecular identifiers tagged the TCR beta cDNA libraries. TCRdb re-analysed the PCR reads in MiXCR, keeping a single row per CDR3 protein. The repertoire holds 550,000 to 700,000 distinct CDR3 sequences, with about 40% as singletons. General observations from the study: About five TRBV segments were more frequent in patients than controls; TRBV5-6, TRBV5-1 and TRBV20-1 belonged to this group.

Of note for this clonotype: Its antigen remains unidentified.

Input material: blood. This sequence joins TRBV4-1 and TRBJ2-3; 7 bases are shared with TRBD2. This TCR was recovered from a girl aged 5 to 17 with multiple sclerosis. The CDR3 DNA sequence: TGCGCCAGCAGCCAAGAAGGAATGCTAGCGGTCACAGATACGCAGTATTTT. Amino acid sequence: CASSQEGMLAVTDTQYF.